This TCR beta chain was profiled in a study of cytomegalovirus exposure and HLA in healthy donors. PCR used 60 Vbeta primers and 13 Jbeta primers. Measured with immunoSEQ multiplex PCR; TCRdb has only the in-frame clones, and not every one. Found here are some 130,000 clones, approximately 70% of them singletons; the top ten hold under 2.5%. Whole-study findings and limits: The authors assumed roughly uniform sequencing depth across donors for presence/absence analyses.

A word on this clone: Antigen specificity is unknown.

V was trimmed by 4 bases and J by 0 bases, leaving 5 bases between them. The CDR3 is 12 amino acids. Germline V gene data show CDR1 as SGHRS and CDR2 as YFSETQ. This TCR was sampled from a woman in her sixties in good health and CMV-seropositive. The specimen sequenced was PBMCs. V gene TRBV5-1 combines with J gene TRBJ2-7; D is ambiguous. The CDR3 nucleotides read TGCGCCAGCAGCGCGAGCTCCTACGAGCAGTACTTC. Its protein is CASSASSYEQYF. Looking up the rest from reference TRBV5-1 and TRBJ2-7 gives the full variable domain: KAGVTQTPRYLIKTRGQQVTLSCSPISGHRSVSWYQQTPGQGLQFLFEYFSETQRNKGNFPGRFSGRQFSNSRSEMNVSTLELGDSALYLCASSASSYEQYFGPGTRLTVT.